A single sample gave rise to the 17 T cell receptor beta chains below, sequenced in a study of T cells in Graves' hyperthyroidism and ophthalmopathy. TCR beta CDR3 region amplification was performed from RNA transcripts. The TCR CDR3 first-round RT-PCR relied on the HTBI primer set. Each CDR3 protein gets one entry after TCRdb re-called the multiplex PCR reads with MiXCR. The sample consists of 400,000 or so distinct CDR3 sequences, more than 14% of them appearing once. Sequenced input: blood. The receptors derive from a woman aged 30 to 39 with Graves' ophthalmopathy.

This clonotype was detected ten times or more. DNA of the CDR3: TGTGCCATCAAAGGTTGGATGAACACTGAAGCTTTCTTT. Residues: CAIKGWMNTEAFF. V usage is TRBV6-1 and J usage is TRBJ1-1; D is undetermined. The CDR3 is 13 residues long. CDR1 MNHNS and CDR2 SASEGT come from the germline V gene. Trimming pared 10 bases from V and 0 bases from J, leaving 12 bases between.

This clonotype has a single count. Here the CDR3 reads CATSRPKNIQYF. Here the CDR3 DNA reads TGTGCCACTTCGCGTCCCAAAAACATTCAGTACTTC. This rearrangement joins TRBV19 to TRBJ2-4; D is undetermined. The CDR3 sequence is 12 residues long. Germline CDR1 is LNHDA and CDR2 is SQIVND (reference sequence). V lost 10 bases to trimming and J lost 2 bases, with 9 bases between them.

This clonotype occurred many times. The chain employs TRBV30 and TRBJ1-1, with D perhaps TRBD1 (5 bases). CDR3 length: 13 residues. V gave up 2 bases and J gave up 4 bases, with 11 bases separating them. The germline gives CDR1 GTSNPN, CDR2 SVGIG (reference sequence). This chain's CDR3 is CAWSPGWGTEAFF. DNA for the CDR3: TGTGCCTGGAGTCCAGGGTGGGGCACTGAAGCTTTCTTT.

This clonotype showed up just a few times. The V gene is TRBV7-8, the J gene TRBJ2-7; D is unresolved. V shed 1 base and J shed 4 bases, with 11 bases lying between them. CDR1 and CDR2 (germline): SGHVS, FQNEAQ. This CDR3 spans 14 amino acids. The CDR3 protein is CASSLVLDLYEQYF. CDR3 nucleotides: TGTGCCAGCAGCTTAGTATTAGACCTTTACGAGCAGTACTTC.

This clonotype occurred many times. The chain uses TRBV28 and TRBJ1-2; D might be TRBD1 (5 bases). Trimming pared 7 bases from V and 4 bases from J, leaving 13 bases between. CDR3 length equals 13 residues. Germline V lookup: CDR1 MDHEN, CDR2 SYDVKM. The CDR3 region is CASTLRGGYGYTF. As DNA, the CDR3 is TGTGCCAGCACCTTGCGGGGCGGCTATGGCTACACCTTC.

This clonotype was found many times. The chain couples TRBV3-1 to TRBJ2-1, with a tentative D call TRBD2 (7 bases). Germline assignment: CDR1 LGHDT and CDR2 YNNKEL (reference sequence). The CDR3 is made up of 16 amino acids. Trimming removed 0 bases at V and 6 bases at J, with 15 bases between. DNA of the CDR3: TGTGCCAGCAGCCAAGACCCGGGGGGCCCGGGCAATGAGCAGTTCTTC. Its translation is CASSQDPGGPGNEQFF.

A word on this clonotype: One base away lies a much larger clone, so this may be a sequencing read error. The chain uses TRBV6-1 and TRBJ2-1; perhaps TRBD2 as D (6 bases). The CDR3 has 15 residues. Germline CDR1 MNHNS, CDR2 SASEGT. The V end was cut by 6 bases, the J end by 0 bases, with 12 bases between. The CDR3 region is CASRPSGDSYNEQFF. The CDR3, as DNA: TGTGCCAGCAGGCCATCGGGGGACTCCTACAATGAGCAGTTCTTC.

This clonotype was picked up a small number of times. Here the CDR3 omits its conserved ending phenylalanine or tryptophan, so a read error is the likely source. The chain joins TRBV28 to TRBJ2-7; D uncertain. The germline gives CDR1 MDHEN, CDR2 SYDVKM. The CDR3 loop spans 11 amino acids. V was clipped by 9 bases and J by 3 bases, with 9 bases between them. The CDR3 DNA follows: TGTGCCAGTGCTGAGCTCTACGAGCAGTACCTC. This sequence encodes CASAELYEQYL.

This clonotype was observed a handful of times. V is TRBV7-2 and J is TRBJ2-4, with a possible D match to TRBD2 (5 bases). The germline V gene encodes CDR1 SGHTA and CDR2 FQGNSA. The CDR3 extends over 13 amino acids. V gave up 0 bases and J gave up 6 bases, with 6 bases separating them. The CDR3 sequence is CASSLAAGNIQYF. The CDR3 DNA reads as TGTGCCAGCAGCTTAGCGGCGGGAAACATTCAGTACTTC.

This chain uses TRBV12-3 or TRBV12-4 with TRBJ1-1, with TRBD1 matching 7 bases. There are 15 residues in the CDR3. Unmatched junction bases numbered 5, after V lost 4 bases and J lost 0 bases. The CDR3 spells CASSYYRGLNTEAFF. The DNA of the CDR3 is TGTGCCAGCAGTTACTACAGGGGCCTGAACACTGAAGCTTTCTTT.

This clonotype showed up just a few times. The chain links TRBV7-2 to TRBJ1-2, with D hard to call. The germline V and J ends were trimmed by 2 bases and 5 bases, with 21 bases remaining between them. This CDR3 is built from 17 residues. Germline CDR1 reads SGHTA; CDR2 reads FQGNSA. CDR3: CASSLISIGSYGYGYTF. Written as DNA, the CDR3 is TGTGCCAGCAGCTTAATCTCTATCGGGTCGTATGGGTATGGCTACACCTTC.

This sequence joins TRBV15 and TRBJ1-5; 11 bases are shared with TRBD1. J lost 9 bases, V lost 3 bases, and 4 bases had no gene match. CDR3 length equals 14 residues. Germline V gives CDR1 LNHNV, CDR2 YYDKDF (reference sequence). CDR3 sequence: CATSRGQGEAPQHF. Here the CDR3 DNA reads TGTGCCACCAGCAGGGGACAGGGGGAGGCGCCCCAGCATTTT.

This sequence joins TRBV10-1 and TRBJ2-2; no firm D call. From germline, CDR1 is WNHNN and CDR2 SYGVQD (reference sequence). The CDR3 is 11 residues long. V was cut by 4 bases and J by 4 bases, with 1 base left in between. The CDR3 DNA reads TGCGCCAGCAGTGCCACCGGGGAGCTGTTTTTT. It specifies CASSATGELFF.

This chain joins TRBV7-9 and TRBJ2-2; tentative D call: TRBD2 (5 bases). This CDR3 has 15 amino acids. V was pared by 5 bases and J by 6 bases, with 16 bases between. CDR1 and CDR2 (germline): SEHNR, FQNEAQ (reference sequence). CDR3 residues: CASSPTNVGAGELFF. The CDR3 nucleotides read TGTGCCAGCAGCCCCACAAATGTCGGGGCCGGGGAGCTGTTTTTT.

This clonotype was recorded a few times. V usage is TRBV19 and J usage is TRBJ2-5; 7 positions agree with TRBD1. V gave up 3 bases and J gave up 1 base; unmatched junction bases: 5. The germline V gene encodes CDR1 LNHDA and CDR2 SQIVND (reference sequence). The CDR3 totals 15 residues. CDR3 coding DNA: TGTGCCAGTAGTATCATGGGACAGACCCAAGAGACCCAGTACTTC. Residues: CASSIMGQTQETQYF.

This clonotype was counted ten times or more. The chain couples TRBV10-3 to TRBJ1-5; 7 nucleotides line up with TRBD1. CDR1 ENHRY and CDR2 SYGVKD come from the germline V gene. V shed 2 bases, J shed 2 bases, and the junction held 3 bases outside the gene matches. The CDR3 runs 15 residues. CDR3 DNA: TGTGCCATCAGTGAGCCCGGACAGGGCAATCAGCCCCAGCATTTT. Translation: CAISEPGQGNQPQHF.

In its sample, this clonotype was seen many times. This chain connects TRBV28 to TRBJ2-7, with 7 nucleotides matching TRBD1. The germline V gene has CDR1 MDHEN and CDR2 SYDVKM. This CDR3 is 14 amino acids long. With 3 bases clipped from V and 2 bases from J, the junction kept 4 bases outside the gene matches. This chain's CDR3 is CASSFGQAPYEQYF. The CDR3 DNA reads as TGTGCCAGCAGTTTCGGACAGGCCCCCTACGAGCAGTACTTC.